This entry concerns a single TCR beta chain. Its specificity is not known. This record belongs to a study of graft-versus-host responses after intestinal transplantation. About the study: Each patient got anti-thymocyte globulin induction, then tacrolimus and steroids for roughly 3 years.

TCRdb keeps only in-frame clones here, not all; method: immunoSEQ multiplex PCR. Among some 38,000 clones listed, approximately 93% were seen once. Findings and limits, study-wide: Within allografts, high graft-versus-host to host-versus-graft clonal ratios were seen among patients with graft-donor T cell macrochimerism.

The CDR3 sequence is 17 residues long. V and J are TRBV21-1 and TRBJ2-1; TRBD2, the table's D call, lacks a check against the DNA. TRBV21-1 is described as a pseudogene. This clonotype was sampled from a human donor who was the organ donor for an intestinal transplant. The sample here was unstimulated CD8+ T cells sorted from spleen or lymph node cells, taken before transplant. In DNA, the CDR3 is TGTGCCAGCAACTCCTCGGAGGGGGGGGCGCGTTTGAATGAGCAGTTCTTC. Residues: CASNSSEGGARLNEQFF.